The entry that follows covers one T cell receptor beta chain sequence. Its antigen is not identified. The data derive from a study of shared clonotypes between healthy human individuals. Study-level findings and limits: Estimated clonotype richness was generally higher in naive than memory subsets. With several donors compared, about 5% of naive CD4 clonotypes were shared.

V gave up 7 bases and J gave up 0 bases; unmatched junction bases: 9. From germline, CDR1 is LNHDA and CDR2 SQIVND (reference sequence). The CDR3 contains 16 residues. The genomic DNA of each subset was split evenly across several immunoSEQ plates. TCRdb's copy holds only in-frame clones and misses some; the assay was immunoSEQ multiplex PCR. The sample holds 1,400,000 or so clones, around 98.5% seen once. This chain joins TRBV19 and TRBJ1-5; TRBD1 matches at 7 bases. Sequenced: naive CD4+ T cells sorted from blood. Subset specified: CD45RA+ positively selected. The TCR comes from a man aged 25 to 40 in good health. The chain's CDR3 is CASTPRTGYSNQPQHF. As DNA, the CDR3 is TGTGCCAGTACCCCACGGACAGGTTATAGCAATCAGCCCCAGCATTTT.